This T cell receptor beta chain was captured in a study of T-cell reconstitution after alpha-beta-depleted transplantation in children. The authors prepared the TCRbeta library with unique molecular identifiers. MiXCR, applied by TCRdb to the PCR reads, yields one record per CDR3 protein. The sample has over 400,000 distinct CDR3 sequences; about an eighth are singletons. In this sample, this clonotype turned up a few times. From germline, CDR1 is MNHEY and CDR2 SVGEGT. CDR3 length: 15 amino acids. V was clipped by 4 bases and J by 1 base; unmatched bases: 6. The starting material was PBMCs from the stem cell graft donor, obtained from the stem cell graft. The chain has TRBV6-2 or TRBV6-3 and TRBJ2-5; 7 nucleotides match TRBD1. The sequence came from a human donor who donated a stem cell graft to a child with combined immunodeficiency. CDR3: CASSSTGQSQETQYF. The CDR3 DNA is TGTGCCAGCAGTTCGACGGGACAGTCCCAAGAGACCCAGTACTTC.